This TCR beta chain was recorded in a study of T cells in narcolepsy. About the study: Enrolled donors included narcolepsy type 1 or type 2 patients and healthy controls. Study results and caveats: Healthy controls reportedly lacked the autoreactive clonotypes serially found in patients' blood. Autoreactive HCRT-specific and TRIB2-specific clonotypes were marked in same-patient CSF-versus-blood CD4+ comparisons. No autoreactive T cell clone sequences appeared in some memory CD4+ repertoires.

Repertoires were generated with immunoSEQ multiplex PCR, while TCRdb's copy carries only in-frame clones and drops some. The sample consists of 25,000 to 30,000 clones, approximately 82% of them appearing once. Comment on this clone: Its antigen is currently unknown.

This CDR3 has 14 amino acids. CDR1 is SGHVS, CDR2 FNYEAQ, per germline. Trimming cost V 4 bases and J 3 bases, with 9 bases left between them. The chain has TRBV7-6 and TRBJ1-4; TRBD1 might be the D (6 bases). The sequenced sample was CD45RA- memory CD4+ T cells from PBMCs. The TCR was taken from a human donor with narcolepsy. CDR3 nucleotide sequence: TGTGCCAGCAGCTCAGGGGCGGCTAATGAAAAACTGTTTTTT. Its protein product is CASSSGAANEKLFF.